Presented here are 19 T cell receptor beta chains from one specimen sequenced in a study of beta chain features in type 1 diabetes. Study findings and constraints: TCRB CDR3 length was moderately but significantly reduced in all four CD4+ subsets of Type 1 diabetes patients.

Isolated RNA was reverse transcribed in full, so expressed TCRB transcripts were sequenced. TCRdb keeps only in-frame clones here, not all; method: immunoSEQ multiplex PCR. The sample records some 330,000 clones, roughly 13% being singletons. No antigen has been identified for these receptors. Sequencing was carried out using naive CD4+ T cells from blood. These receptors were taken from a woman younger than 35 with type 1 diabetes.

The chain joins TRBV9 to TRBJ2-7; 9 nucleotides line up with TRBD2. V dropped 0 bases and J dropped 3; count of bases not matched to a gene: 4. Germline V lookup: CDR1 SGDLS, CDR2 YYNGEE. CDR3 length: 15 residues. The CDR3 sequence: CASSVGLADLYEQYF. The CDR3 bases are TGTGCCAGCAGCGTAGGACTAGCGGATCTCTACGAGCAGTACTTC.

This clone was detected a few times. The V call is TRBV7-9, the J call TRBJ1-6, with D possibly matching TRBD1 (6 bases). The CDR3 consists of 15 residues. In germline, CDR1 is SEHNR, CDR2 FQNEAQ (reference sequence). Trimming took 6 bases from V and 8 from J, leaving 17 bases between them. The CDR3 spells CASRSQGSLDSPLHF. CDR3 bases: TGTGCCAGCAGGTCCCAGGGGTCCTTGGATTCACCCCTCCACTTT.

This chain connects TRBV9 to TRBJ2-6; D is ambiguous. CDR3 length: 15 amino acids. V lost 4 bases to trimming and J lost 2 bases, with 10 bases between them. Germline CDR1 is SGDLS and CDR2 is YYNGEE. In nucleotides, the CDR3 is TGTGCCAGCAGCTCCTCCCCAGCTGGGGCCAACGTCCTGACTTTC. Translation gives CASSSSPAGANVLTF.

The CDR3: CASSLGGGAEYF. CDR3 coding DNA: TGTGCCAGCAGTCTCGGGGGGGGCGCGGAGTACTTC. The chain links TRBV28 to TRBJ2-7; 8 nucleotides line up with TRBD2. Germline lookup yields CDR1 MDHEN and CDR2 SYDVKM. Germline trimming cut 5 bases from V and 11 bases from J; bases unmatched to any gene: 8. This CDR3 contains 12 residues.

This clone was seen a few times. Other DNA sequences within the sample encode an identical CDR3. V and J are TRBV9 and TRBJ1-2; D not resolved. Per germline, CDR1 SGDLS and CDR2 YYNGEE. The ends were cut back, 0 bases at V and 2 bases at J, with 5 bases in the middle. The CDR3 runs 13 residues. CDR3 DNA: TGTGCCAGCAGCGTAGACACGAACTATGGCTACACCTTC. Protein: CASSVDTNYGYTF.

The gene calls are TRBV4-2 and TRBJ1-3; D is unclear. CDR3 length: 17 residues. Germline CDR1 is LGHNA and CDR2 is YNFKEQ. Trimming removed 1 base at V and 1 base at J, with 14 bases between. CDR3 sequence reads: CASSQVERLGSGNTIYF. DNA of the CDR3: TGTGCCAGCAGCCAAGTGGAGCGGCTTGGTTCTGGAAACACCATATATTTT.

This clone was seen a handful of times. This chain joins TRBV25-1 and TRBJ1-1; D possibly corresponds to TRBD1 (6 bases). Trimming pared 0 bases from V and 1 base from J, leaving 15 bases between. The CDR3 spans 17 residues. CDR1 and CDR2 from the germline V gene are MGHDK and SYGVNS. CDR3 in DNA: TGTGCCAGCAGTGAATATAGGGACAATCGGAAGAACACTGAAGCTTTCTTT. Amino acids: CASSEYRDNRKNTEAFF.

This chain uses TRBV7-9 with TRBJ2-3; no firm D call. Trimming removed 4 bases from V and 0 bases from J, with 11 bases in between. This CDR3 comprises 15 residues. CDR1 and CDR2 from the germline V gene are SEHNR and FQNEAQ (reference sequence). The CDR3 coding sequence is TGTGCCAGCAGCTCAGCGCTAACTAGCACAGATACGCAGTATTTT. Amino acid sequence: CASSSALTSTDTQYF.

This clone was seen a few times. The CDR3 DNA reads as TGTGCCAGCAGCTTAGAGTCTAGCGGGGGGATGGAAGAGACCCAGTACTTC. Protein sequence: CASSLESSGGMEETQYF. The chain combines TRBV7-2 with TRBJ2-5, with 11 bases matching TRBD2. V was pared by 1 base and J by 3 bases, with 7 bases of the junction left unmatched. Germline CDR1 and CDR2: SGHTA and FQGNSA. This CDR3 spans 17 amino acids.

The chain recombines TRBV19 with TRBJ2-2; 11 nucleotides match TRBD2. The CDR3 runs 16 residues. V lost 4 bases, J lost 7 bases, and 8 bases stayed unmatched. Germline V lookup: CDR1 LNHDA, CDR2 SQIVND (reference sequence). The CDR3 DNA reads TGTGCCAGTAGTACCATTACTAGCGGGAGTGGCGGGGAGCTGTTTTTT. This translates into CASSTITSGSGGELFF.

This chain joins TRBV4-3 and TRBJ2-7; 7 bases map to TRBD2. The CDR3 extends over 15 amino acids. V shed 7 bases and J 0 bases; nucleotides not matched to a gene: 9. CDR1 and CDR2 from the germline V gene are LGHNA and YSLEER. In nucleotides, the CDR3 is TGCGCCAGCACCCCAAGCACTAGCGTCTCCTACGAGCAGTACTTC. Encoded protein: CASTPSTSVSYEQYF.

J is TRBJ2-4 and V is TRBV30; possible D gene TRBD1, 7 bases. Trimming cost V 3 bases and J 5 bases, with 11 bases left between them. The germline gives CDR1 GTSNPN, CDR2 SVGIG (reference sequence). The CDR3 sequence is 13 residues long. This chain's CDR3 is CAWSAGTENIQYF. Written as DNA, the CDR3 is TGTGCCTGGAGCGCGGGGACAGAAAACATTCAGTACTTC.

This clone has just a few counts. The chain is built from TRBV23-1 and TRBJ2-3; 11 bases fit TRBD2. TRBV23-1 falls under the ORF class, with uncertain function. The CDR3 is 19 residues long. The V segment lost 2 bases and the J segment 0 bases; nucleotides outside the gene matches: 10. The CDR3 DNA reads TGCGCCAGCAGTCAACCCGGGACTAGCGGAAGACCTAGCACAGATACGCAGTATTTT. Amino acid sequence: CASSQPGTSGRPSTDTQYF.

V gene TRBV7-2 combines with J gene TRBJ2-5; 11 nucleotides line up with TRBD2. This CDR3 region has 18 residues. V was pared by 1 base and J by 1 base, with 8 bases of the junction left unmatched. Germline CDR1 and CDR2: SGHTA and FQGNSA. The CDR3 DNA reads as TGTGCCAGCAGCTTAGACCGGGCACTAGCGGGGGTCCAAGAGACCCAGTACTTC. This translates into CASSLDRALAGVQETQYF.

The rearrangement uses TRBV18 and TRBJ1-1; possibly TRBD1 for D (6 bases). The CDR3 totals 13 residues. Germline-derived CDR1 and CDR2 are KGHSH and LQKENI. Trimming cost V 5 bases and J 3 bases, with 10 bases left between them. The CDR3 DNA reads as TGTGCCAGCTCAGTACAGGGTTACACTGAAGCTTTCTTT. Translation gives CASSVQGYTEAFF.

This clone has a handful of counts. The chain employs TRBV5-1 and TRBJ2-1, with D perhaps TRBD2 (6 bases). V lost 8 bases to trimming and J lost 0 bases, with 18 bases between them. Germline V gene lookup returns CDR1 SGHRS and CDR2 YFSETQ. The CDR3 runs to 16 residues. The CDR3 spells CASRRVSGSSYNEQFF. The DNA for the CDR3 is TGCGCCAGTCGGAGGGTAAGCGGTAGCTCCTACAATGAGCAGTTCTTC.

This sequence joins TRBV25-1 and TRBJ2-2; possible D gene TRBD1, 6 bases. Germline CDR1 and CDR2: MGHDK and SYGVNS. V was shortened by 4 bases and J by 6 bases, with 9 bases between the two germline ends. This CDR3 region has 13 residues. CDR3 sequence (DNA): TGTGCCAGCAGTGCACAGGGAGCCGGGGAGCTGTTTTTT. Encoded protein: CASSAQGAGELFF. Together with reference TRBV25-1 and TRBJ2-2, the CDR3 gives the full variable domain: EADIYQTPRYLVIGTGKKITLECSQTMGHDKMYWYQQDPGMELHLIHYSYGVNSTEKGDLSSESTVSRIRTEHFPLTLESARPSHTSQYLCASSAQGAGELFFGEGSRLTVL.

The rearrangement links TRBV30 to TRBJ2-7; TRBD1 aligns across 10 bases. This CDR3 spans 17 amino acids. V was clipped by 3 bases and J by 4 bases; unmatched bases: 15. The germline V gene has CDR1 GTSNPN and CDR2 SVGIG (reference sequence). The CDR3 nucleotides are TGTGCCTGGAGGAACTTGACAGGGGGCGGACATGGGTACGAGCAGTACTTC. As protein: CAWRNLTGGGHGYEQYF.

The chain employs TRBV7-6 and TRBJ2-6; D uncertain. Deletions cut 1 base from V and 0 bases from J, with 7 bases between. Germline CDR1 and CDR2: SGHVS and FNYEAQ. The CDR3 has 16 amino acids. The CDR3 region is CASSLESRSGANVLTF. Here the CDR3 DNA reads TGTGCCAGCAGCTTAGAGAGCCGCTCTGGGGCCAACGTCCTGACTTTC.